These 27 T cell receptor beta chains came from one sample sequenced in a study of cytomegalovirus exposure and HLA in healthy donors. PCR involved 60 Vbeta and 13 Jbeta primers. Some clones are missing from TCRdb's copy, which holds only in-frame ones; the method was immunoSEQ multiplex PCR. The sample includes 150,000 to 200,000 clones, approximately 71% seen only once; the top ten take roughly 8%. Input material: PBMCs. The receptors here all came from a woman aged 40 to 50 in good health and CMV-seropositive.

The gene calls are TRBV6-5 and TRBJ1-4, with a possible D match to TRBD1 (5 bases). The germline gives CDR1 MNHEY, CDR2 SVGAGI. The CDR3 totals 16 residues. V dropped 2 bases and J dropped 4 bases, with 14 bases sitting between them. The CDR3 loop reads CASSYGSGYDNEKLFF. CDR3 coding DNA: TGTGCCAGCAGTTACGGGTCAGGGTATGATAATGAAAAACTGTTTTTT.

V usage is TRBV6-6 and J usage is TRBJ1-1; D might be TRBD1 (6 bases). The CDR3 length is 14 residues. V lost 5 bases and J 1 base, leaving 11 bases between the germline ends. Germline CDR1 MNHNY, CDR2 SVGAGI (reference sequence). This CDR3 reads CASSKRGGNTEAFF. The CDR3 DNA reads TGTGCCAGCAGTAAAAGGGGGGGGAACACTGAAGCTTTCTTT.

This sequence joins TRBV28 and TRBJ2-5; no definite D call. V lost 5 bases and J 0 bases, leaving 13 bases between the germline ends. The CDR3 sequence is 15 residues long. The germline gives CDR1 MDHEN, CDR2 SYDVKM. Here the CDR3 reads CASSPPRANQETQYF. The CDR3 DNA reads TGTGCCAGCAGTCCCCCTCGAGCGAACCAAGAGACCCAGTACTTC.

Only a few counts were recorded for this clone. The J gene is TRBJ2-1, the V gene TRBV28; TRBD2 aligns across 10 bases. Germline CDR1 is MDHEN and CDR2 is SYDVKM. The CDR3 has 14 residues. The V and J ends lost 8 bases and 4 bases, in that order; junction bases with no gene match: 5. CDR3 DNA: TGTGCCAGCTTTCTAGCGGGAGCGTACAATGAGCAGTTCTTC. Protein sequence: CASFLAGAYNEQFF.

The J gene is TRBJ2-1, the V gene TRBV21-1; TRBD2 is the table's D call and was not checked against the DNA. TRBV21-1 is labeled a pseudogene. This CDR3 comprises 11 residues. The chain's CDR3 is CARGSFNEQFF. DNA of the CDR3: TGTGCCAGGGGGAGCTTCAATGAGCAGTTCTTC.

This rearrangement joins TRBV6-1 to TRBJ1-3; tentative D call: TRBD1 (5 bases). V lost 4 bases and J lost 0, with 10 bases in between. Germline CDR1 reads MNHNS; CDR2 reads SASEGT. CDR3 size: 15 residues. CDR3 nucleotides: TGTGCCAGCAGTGCGGGGGGAGGCTCTGGAAACACCATATATTTT. As protein: CASSAGGGSGNTIYF.

The rearrangement uses TRBV4-1 and TRBJ2-1; D may be TRBD2 (5 bases). CDR3 length equals 13 residues. V shed 1 base and J shed 7 bases, with 8 bases lying between them. Germline V gene sequence: CDR1 MGHRA, CDR2 YSYEKL. The CDR3 sequence is CASSQVTGNEQFF. The CDR3 bases are TGCGCCAGCAGCCAAGTAACGGGGAATGAGCAGTTCTTC.

This clone appeared a few times. The chain recombines TRBV14 with TRBJ2-1; tentative D call: TRBD1 (5 bases). Germline V CDR1 and CDR2: SGHDN, FVKESK. CDR3 size: 13 residues. Trimming took 4 bases from V and 4 from J, leaving 8 bases between them. The CDR3 DNA is TGTGCCAGCAGCCGGGGCGGATACAATGAGCAGTTCTTC. Protein: CASSRGGYNEQFF.

This clone has a handful of counts. CDR3 coding DNA: TGTGCCAGCAGTTTACGGGGGACTAGTGAAGCTTTCTTT. Amino acids: CASSLRGTSEAFF. This sequence joins TRBV28 and TRBJ1-1, with D tentatively TRBD1 (5 bases). The CDR3 has 13 residues. Trimming removed 2 bases from V and 7 bases from J, with 11 bases in between. Germline CDR1 reads MDHEN; CDR2 reads SYDVKM.

This chain joins TRBV29-1 and TRBJ2-6; D remains ambiguous. Trimming took 5 bases from V and 4 from J, leaving 9 bases between them. This CDR3 contains 13 residues. Germline CDR1 and CDR2: SQVTM and ANQGSEA. The CDR3 DNA reads as TGCAGCGTTCAAAAACAGGGGGCCAACGTCCTGACTTTC. Translation: CSVQKQGANVLTF.

The chain recombines TRBV6-5 with TRBJ2-3; the match to TRBD1 covers 7 bases. The V and J ends lost 6 bases and 2 bases, in that order; junction bases with no gene match: 5. This CDR3 has 14 residues. From germline, CDR1 is MNHEY and CDR2 SVGAGI. The CDR3 DNA follows: TGTGCCAGCAGGAAGGACAGGATCACAGATACGCAGTATTTT. Amino acid sequence: CASRKDRITDTQYF.

The chain is built from TRBV28 and TRBJ1-6; the match to TRBD1 covers 8 bases. V trimming: 5 bases; J trimming: 5 bases; junction bases outside the gene matches: 8. CDR3 length: 16 amino acids. CDR1 MDHEN and CDR2 SYDVKM come from the germline V gene. The CDR3 region is CASSLTGVRNNSPLHF. CDR3 coding DNA: TGTGCCAGCAGTCTGACAGGGGTCCGAAATAATTCACCCCTCCACTTT.

The rearrangement links TRBV11-2 to TRBJ2-5, with 7 bases identical to TRBD1. The V segment lost 5 bases and the J segment 5 bases; nucleotides outside the gene matches: 8. CDR3 length: 14 amino acids. Germline-derived CDR1 and CDR2 are SGHAT and FQNNGV. In DNA form, the CDR3 reads TGTGCCAGCAGCGTTACAGGGGTAGGGGAGACCCAGTACTTC. Residues: CASSVTGVGETQYF.

This chain connects TRBV4-3 to TRBJ1-2, with 7 bases that match TRBD1. The CDR3 runs 15 residues. V was pared by 3 bases and J by 7 bases, with 11 bases of the junction left unmatched. The germline V gene encodes CDR1 LGHNA and CDR2 YSLEER. The CDR3, as DNA: TGCGCCAGCAGCCAGAACCTCAGGGGGATAAGTGGCTACACCTTC. Residues: CASSQNLRGISGYTF.

The rearrangement uses TRBV6-5 and TRBJ2-5, with 12 bases lining up with TRBD1. The CDR3 consists of 15 residues. V gave up 5 bases and J gave up 4 bases; unmatched junction bases: 5. The germline V gene has CDR1 MNHEY and CDR2 SVGAGI. The CDR3 protein is CASSARDRGRETQYF. The CDR3 nucleotides read TGTGCCAGCAGTGCCCGGGACAGGGGGCGAGAGACCCAGTACTTC.

J is TRBJ1-1 and V is TRBV7-2; TRBD1 matches at 7 bases. The CDR3 consists of 16 residues. The junction had 6 bases not matched to a gene; V was cut back by 1 base and J by 1 base. CDR1 is SGHTA and CDR2 is FQGNSA in the germline V gene. The CDR3 bases are TGTGCCAGCAGCTTAGACTCCAGGGGGTCGAACACTGAAGCTTTCTTT. Protein sequence: CASSLDSRGSNTEAFF.

In regard to this clone: At one boundary the junction diverges from the germline segment, which might be a read error. The V call is TRBV6-6, the J call TRBJ1-4, with a possible D match to TRBD1 (6 bases). The length of the CDR3 is 13 residues. Germline V gene sequence: CDR1 MNHNY, CDR2 SVGAGI (reference sequence). The CDR3 is CASSYGEGGRKIF. Written as DNA, the CDR3 is TGTGCCAGCAGTTACGGCGAGGGGGGGCGGAAGATTTTT.

The rearrangement uses TRBV29-1 and TRBJ2-7, with TRBD1 identical over 11 bases. Germline V gene lookup returns CDR1 SQVTM and CDR2 ANQGSEA. Losses at the gene ends were 3 bases for V and 3 bases for J; bases not matched to a gene: 4. The CDR3 covers 14 residues. This CDR3 reads CSVESGTGGYEQYF. The CDR3 bases are TGCAGCGTTGAGAGCGGGACAGGGGGCTACGAGCAGTACTTC.

The CDR3 bases are TGTGCCAGCAGTTTTTCTAGCACAGATACGCAGTATTTT. It codes for CASSFSSTDTQYF. The chain couples TRBV28 to TRBJ2-3; D is unclear. The V end was cut by 3 bases, the J end by 0 bases, with 4 bases between. The CDR3 covers 13 residues. Germline V gene data show CDR1 as MDHEN and CDR2 as SYDVKM.

The chain combines TRBV5-4 with TRBJ2-7; 11 nucleotides align to TRBD1. Germline assignment: CDR1 SGHNT and CDR2 YYREEE (reference sequence). CDR3 length equals 15 residues. V shed 4 bases and J 7 bases; nucleotides not matched to a gene: 10. CDR3 residues: CASSGGQGGGWEQYF. For the CDR3, the DNA is TGTGCCAGCAGCGGGGGACAGGGGGGCGGATGGGAGCAGTACTTC.

The rearrangement links TRBV5-5 to TRBJ2-4, with TRBD2 matching 13 bases. CDR3 size: 18 residues. CDR1 SGHKS and CDR2 YYEKEE come from the germline V gene (reference sequence). The ends lost 4 bases at V and 0 bases at J; junction bases unmatched: 7. CDR3 residues: CASSGGTSGILAKNIQYF. The CDR3 coding sequence is TGTGCCAGCAGCGGAGGGACTAGCGGGATCCTAGCCAAAAACATTCAGTACTTC.

The rearrangement uses TRBV7-9 and TRBJ2-3; TRBD2 matches 13 bases. This CDR3 has 17 amino acids. Trimming at V came to 5 bases and at J to 2 bases, leaving 7 bases not matched to a gene. Germline V gives CDR1 SEHNR, CDR2 FQNEAQ (reference sequence). CDR3 bases: TGTGCCAGCAGCCGGGGACTAGCGGGAAAAAACACAGATACGCAGTATTTT. It yields the protein CASSRGLAGKNTDTQYF.

V gene TRBV7-2 combines with J gene TRBJ1-2; the match to TRBD1 covers 12 bases. Germline V gene sequence: CDR1 SGHTA, CDR2 FQGNSA. The CDR3 has 17 amino acids. V shed 2 bases and J 4 bases; nucleotides not matched to a gene: 8. CDR3 sequence (DNA): TGTGCCAGCAGCTTACCCCCCGGGACAGGGGGCGGCTATGGCTACACCTTC. This gives the protein CASSLPPGTGGGYGYTF.

This clone has only a few counts. The chain uses TRBV6-5 and TRBJ1-2, with 11 bases fitting TRBD1. V shed 6 bases, J shed 7 bases, and the junction held 10 bases outside the gene matches. This CDR3 has 15 amino acids. Germline lookup yields CDR1 MNHEY and CDR2 SVGAGI. CDR3 in amino acids: CASSPAGQGAGGYTF. The CDR3 DNA reads as TGTGCCAGCAGCCCGGCTGGACAGGGGGCGGGTGGCTACACCTTC.

The chain combines TRBV28 with TRBJ1-1; TRBD1 agrees at 7 bases. Germline V gives CDR1 MDHEN, CDR2 SYDVKM. The CDR3 covers 14 residues. The V gene end was trimmed by 5 bases and the J gene end by 3 bases; junction bases not matched to a gene: 6. This chain's CDR3 is CASSRPGQYTEAFF. The CDR3 DNA is TGTGCCAGCAGTCGACCGGGACAGTACACTGAAGCTTTCTTT.

The rearrangement uses TRBV29-1 and TRBJ2-5, with 9 bases fitting TRBD1. Germline V lookup: CDR1 SQVTM, CDR2 ANQGSEA. The CDR3 length is 18 residues. V gave up 0 bases and J gave up 1 base; unmatched junction bases: 12. As DNA, the CDR3 is TGCAGCGTTGAAGATGTGGGGGACAGGGTAGTACCCCAAGAGACCCAGTACTTC. Translated, it gives CSVEDVGDRVVPQETQYF.

The chain is built from TRBV27 and TRBJ2-2, with TRBD1 identical over 12 bases. The V segment lost 6 bases and the J segment 5 bases; nucleotides outside the gene matches: 10. The germline gives CDR1 MNHEY, CDR2 SMNVEV (reference sequence). The CDR3 totals 17 residues. The CDR3, as DNA: TGTGCCAGCAGCCTCGGGACAGGGGGCGGTTTAACCGGGGAGCTGTTTTTT. Encoded protein: CASSLGTGGGLTGELFF.